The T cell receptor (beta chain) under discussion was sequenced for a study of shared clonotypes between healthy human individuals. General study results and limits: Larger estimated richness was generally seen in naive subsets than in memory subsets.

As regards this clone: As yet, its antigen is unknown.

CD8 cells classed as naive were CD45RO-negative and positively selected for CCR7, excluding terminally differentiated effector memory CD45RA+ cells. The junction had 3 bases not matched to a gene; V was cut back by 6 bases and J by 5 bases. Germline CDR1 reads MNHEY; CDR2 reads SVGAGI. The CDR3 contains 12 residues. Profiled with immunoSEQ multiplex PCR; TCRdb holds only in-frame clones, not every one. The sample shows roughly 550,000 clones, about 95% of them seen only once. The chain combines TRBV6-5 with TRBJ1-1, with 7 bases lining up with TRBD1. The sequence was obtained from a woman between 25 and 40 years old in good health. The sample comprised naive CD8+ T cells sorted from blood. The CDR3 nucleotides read TGTGCCAGCAGCAACAGGGGTACTGAAGCTTTCTTT. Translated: CASSNRGTEAFF.